Listed here is a single T cell receptor beta chain. Its antigen remains unknown. The study ran its PCR with 60 Vbeta and 13 Jbeta primers. Generated by immunoSEQ multiplex PCR, the TCRdb table keeps only in-frame clones and is missing some. Counted here are some 150,000 clones, 82% occurring once; the ten biggest clones make up approximately 6.1%. Among the donors, all were healthy bone marrow donors. The data were taken from a study of cytomegalovirus exposure and HLA in healthy donors. General observations from the study: The study designated roughly 150 TCR beta chains cytomegalovirus-associated. Later work showed greater clonal expansion in HLA-associated TCR beta chains than in equally common others. Later, TCR association rates were found to vary by HLA locus, highest for DRB1 and lowest for HLA-C.

Germline V gives CDR1 SGHRS, CDR2 YFSETQ. The CDR3 loop spans 16 amino acids. J gave up 7 bases and V 0 bases, and 10 bases lay outside the gene matches. The rearrangement links TRBV5-1 to TRBJ1-5, with 7 bases matching TRBD1. Sequencing input: PBMCs. This sequence was found in a man aged 25-45 years in good health and CMV-seropositive. CDR3 DNA: TGCGCCAGCAGCTTGGGGGACCGACAGGGACCCCAGCCCCAGCATTTT. Amino acid sequence: CASSLGDRQGPQPQHF.